What follows are 12 T cell receptor beta chains derived from one specimen sequenced in a study of cytomegalovirus exposure and HLA in healthy donors. The PCR contained 60 Vbeta and 13 Jbeta primers. The repertoire was sequenced with immunoSEQ multiplex PCR; TCRdb's copy has only in-frame clones and lacks some. The table lists 150,000 to 200,000 clones, roughly four fifths of them singletons. Sequenced material: PBMCs. These receptors originate from a woman between 25 and 40 years old in good health and CMV-seronegative.

The chain recombines TRBV6-6 with TRBJ1-1; 7 bases line up with TRBD1. The germline V gene encodes CDR1 MNHNY and CDR2 SVGAGI (reference sequence). This CDR3 region has 14 residues. Trimming at V came to 4 bases and at J to 2 bases, leaving 4 bases not matched to a gene. CDR3 amino acids: CASSSGTDNTEAFF. The CDR3 DNA follows: TGTGCCAGCAGTTCAGGGACAGACAACACTGAAGCTTTCTTT.

This chain joins TRBV7-2 and TRBJ1-3, with TRBD1 matching over 9 bases. CDR3 length equals 16 residues. Losses at the gene ends were 1 base for V and 1 base for J; bases not matched to a gene: 2. CDR1 is SGHTA and CDR2 is FQGNSA in the germline V gene. Here the CDR3 reads CASSLGGTGSGNTIYF. CDR3 DNA: TGTGCCAGCAGCTTAGGTGGGACAGGGTCTGGAAACACCATATATTTT.

J is TRBJ1-2 and V is TRBV28; no clear D gene. The CDR3 spans 15 residues. Germline assignment: CDR1 MDHEN and CDR2 SYDVKM. The V end lost 3 bases, the J end lost 4 bases, and 15 bases lay between the germline ends. CDR3 bases: TGTGCCAGCAGTTTGGGAGGGTCGGTCGGCTATGGCTACACCTTC. This sequence encodes CASSLGGSVGYGYTF.

J is TRBJ2-1 and V is TRBV9; 11 positions match TRBD2. J gave up 6 bases and V 3 bases, and 5 bases lay outside the gene matches. The CDR3 is made up of 15 amino acids. CDR1 and CDR2 (germline): SGDLS, YYNGEE. Here the CDR3 DNA reads TGTGCCAGCAGCGCCGGGACTAGCGGTCTCAATGAGCAGTTCTTC. Translation: CASSAGTSGLNEQFF. Variable domain in full (rest from reference TRBV9 and TRBJ2-1): DSGVTQTPKHLITATGQRVTLRCSPRSGDLSVYWYQQSLDQGLQFLIQYYNGEERAKGNILERFSAQQFPDLHSELNLSSLELGDSALYFCASSAGTSGLNEQFFGPGTRLTVL.

The chain is built from TRBV28 and TRBJ2-7; D is possibly TRBD1 (6 bases). V gave up 8 bases and J gave up 1 base, with 36 bases separating them. Germline V gene lookup returns CDR1 MDHEN and CDR2 SYDVKM. This CDR3 contains 21 residues. In DNA, the CDR3 is TGTGCCAGCGGCCATTCAGGGTTGGGCAGGGGCAGCTCTGGTCGGTCCTACGAGCAGTACTTC. This sequence encodes CASGHSGLGRGSSGRSYEQYF.

A few counts support this clone. This chain joins TRBV28 and TRBJ1-2, with 8 bases matching TRBD1. Germline V gene data show CDR1 as MDHEN and CDR2 as SYDVKM. With V trimmed by 4 bases and J by 1 base, 14 bases remained unmatched. The CDR3 contains 18 residues. The CDR3, as DNA: TGTGCCAGCAGTTCTCTTATCCGGACAGGGAGTTTTAACTATGGCTACACCTTC. Translated: CASSSLIRTGSFNYGYTF.

The genes are TRBV6-5 and TRBJ2-7; D uncertain. The V gene lost 6 bases and the J gene lost 3 bases, with 15 bases spanning the gap. CDR1 is MNHEY and CDR2 is SVGAGI in the germline V gene. This CDR3 is built from 14 residues. The CDR3 DNA sequence: TGTGCCAGCAGCCCCATTGGAGTAAGCTACGAGCAGTACTTC. The encoded protein is CASSPIGVSYEQYF.

This clone was seen only once. Other DNA variants within this sample encode the same CDR3. V usage is TRBV28 and J usage is TRBJ1-5; D is possibly TRBD1 (5 bases). Per the germline V gene, CDR1 is MDHEN and CDR2 is SYDVKM. V lost 5 bases, J lost 1 base, and 12 bases lay in between. The CDR3 has 15 residues. In nucleotides, the CDR3 is TGTGCCAGCAGTCCTAGGACACGCAGCAATCAGCCCCAGCATTTT. Protein product: CASSPRTRSNQPQHF.

V usage is TRBV7-2 and J usage is TRBJ2-5; 9 bases line up with TRBD2. Near its end, the DNA agrees better with TRBJ2-7, so the J call may be wrong. The CDR3 spans 16 residues. The germline V gene encodes CDR1 SGHTA and CDR2 FQGNSA. CDR3 sequence reads: CASSLSLAGSSYEQYF. As DNA, the CDR3 is TGTGCCAGCAGCTTATCCCTAGCGGGATCGTCCTACGAGCAGTACTTC.

There are a few counts of this clone. This sample also contains other DNA sequences that code for the same CDR3. The chain carries TRBV28 and TRBJ2-7; no firm D call. Per the germline V gene, CDR1 is MDHEN and CDR2 is SYDVKM. Deletions cut 3 bases from V and 3 bases from J, with 3 bases between. This CDR3 contains 11 residues. The CDR3 sequence: CASSFGYEQYF. The CDR3 DNA reads as TGTGCCAGCAGTTTCGGCTACGAGCAGTACTTC.

This clone was counted once. This CDR3 is CASSPGLAGHYEQYF. The CDR3 DNA follows: TGTGCCAGCAGCCCCGGACTAGCGGGGCACTACGAGCAGTACTTC. This chain uses TRBV5-4 with TRBJ2-7; 12 bases are a match to TRBD2. Trimming at V came to 4 bases and at J to 3 bases, leaving 5 bases not matched to a gene. The CDR3 length is 15 residues. The germline gives CDR1 SGHNT, CDR2 YYREEE (reference sequence).

The chain recombines TRBV11-1 with TRBJ2-1; D may be TRBD1 (6 bases). Germline lookup yields CDR1 SGHAT and CDR2 FQDESV (reference sequence). V shed 4 bases and J shed 12 bases, with 25 bases lying between them. This CDR3 has 16 amino acids. The DNA of the CDR3 is TGTGCCAGCAGCTCCATCACTAGTTTGAGTACAGGGTCGCAGTTCTTC. Its protein product is CASSSITSLSTGSQFF.